This TCR beta chain was recovered during a study of human T cells and chemical hapten exposure. Findings of the study overall: Alopecia was present in the donors, so their immune response may differ from healthy people's.

This clonotype was counted ten times or more. Its specificity is not known. TCRdb reprocessed the RACE reads via MiXCR and lists one record per CDR3 protein. Of over 55,000 distinct CDR3 sequences detected, around 10% appear once; the ten largest clones hold roughly 1.4%. Regarding time point: patch test 3, about 24 weeks after DPC sensitization. Treatment indicated: therapeutic diphenylcyclopropenone sensitization with weekly scalp DPC. This specimen was whole blood, taken in connection with sensitization to the hapten diphenylcyclopropenone (DPC). This TCR was sampled from a woman aged 45-65 years with alopecia areata. Some clones in this sample may be carry-over from other donors' samples.

Here the CDR3 DNA reads TGTGCCAGCAGTTTAGGAGGGACTAGCGGGAGGAGCGAGCAGTACTTC. The encoded protein is CASSLGGTSGRSEQYF. V gene TRBV12-3 or TRBV12-4 combines with J gene TRBJ2-7; 15 bases agree with TRBD2. Trimming removed 1 base from V and 6 bases from J; junction bases left unmatched: 4. The CDR3 runs to 16 residues.